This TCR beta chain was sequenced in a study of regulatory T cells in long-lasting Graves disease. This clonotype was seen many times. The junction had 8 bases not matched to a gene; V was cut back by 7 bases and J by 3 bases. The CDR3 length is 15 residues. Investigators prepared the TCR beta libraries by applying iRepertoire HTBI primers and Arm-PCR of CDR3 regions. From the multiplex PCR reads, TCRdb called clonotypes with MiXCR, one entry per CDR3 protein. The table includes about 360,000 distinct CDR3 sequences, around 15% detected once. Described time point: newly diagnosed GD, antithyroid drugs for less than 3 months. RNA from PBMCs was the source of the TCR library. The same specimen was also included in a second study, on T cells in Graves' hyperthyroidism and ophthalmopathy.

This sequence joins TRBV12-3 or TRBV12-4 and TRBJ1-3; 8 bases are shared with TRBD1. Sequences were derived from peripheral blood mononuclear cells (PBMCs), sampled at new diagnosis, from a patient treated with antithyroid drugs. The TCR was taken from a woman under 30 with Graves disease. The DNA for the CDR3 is TGTGCCAGCAAACTGACAGGGGTCGGTGGAAACACCATATATTTT. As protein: CASKLTGVGGNTIYF.